A single sample is the source of the 22 T cell receptor beta chains below, sequenced in a study of blood T cell repertoires in COVID-19 (dated by TCRdb to about 2020). Libraries were made using the immunoSEQ multiplex PCR assay. TCRdb provides this immuneACCESS table in a form limited to in-frame rearrangements. Some clones are lacking; in checked studies, under half of them reflect an unresolved V gene, and why the rest are absent is not known. In all, the sample holds a few hundred thousand clones, and roughly 85% of those were seen once. Approximately 2.4% of the sample is held by the ten biggest clonotypes. What was sequenced was peripheral blood. These receptors all come from a woman in her 70s with COVID-19, enrolled during active disease.

The rearrangement uses TRBV2 and TRBJ1-5; D unresolved. CDR1 is SNHLY and CDR2 is FYNNEI in the germline V gene. V lost 3 bases to trimming and J lost 3 bases, with 9 bases between them. CDR3 size: 14 residues. In DNA, the CDR3 is TGTGCCAGCAGTGAGAGAGAGGTCAATCAGCCCCAGCATTTT. It yields the protein CASSEREVNQPQHF.

This clone came up a few times. The V gene is TRBV6-2 or TRBV6-3, the J gene TRBJ1-5, with a possible D match to TRBD1 (5 bases). The germline V gene has CDR1 MNHEY and CDR2 SVGEGT. This CDR3 region has 16 residues. With 7 bases removed from V and 9 bases from J, the gap between germline ends came to 25 bases. CDR3 DNA: TGTGCCAGCACCCCCCGGGGGGGAGCCCTTGCACCGCCCCAGCATTTT. Amino acids: CASTPRGGALAPPQHF.

The rearrangement joins TRBV13 to TRBJ2-7; tentatively, D is TRBD2 (6 bases). This CDR3 spans 14 amino acids. Trimming shortened V by 0 bases and J by 3 bases, and 9 bases separated the two germline ends. In germline, CDR1 is PRHDT, CDR2 FYEKMQ (reference sequence). The CDR3 DNA reads as TGTGCCAGCAGCTTAGGTACTAGCAGCTACGAGCAGTACTTC. Translation: CASSLGTSSYEQYF.

The chain links TRBV15 to TRBJ1-5; TRBD1 might be the D (6 bases). The V end lost 5 bases, the J end lost 5 bases, and 16 bases lay between the germline ends. This CDR3 has 15 residues. Germline V gives CDR1 LNHNV, CDR2 YYDKDF (reference sequence). The CDR3 region has the DNA TGTGCCACCAGCCCGGGCCAGGGGCCAGATCAGCCCCAGCATTTT. Amino acid sequence: CATSPGQGPDQPQHF.

The chain links TRBV18 to TRBJ1-5; a possible D gene is TRBD1 (6 bases). The germline V and J ends were trimmed by 2 bases and 9 bases, with 17 bases remaining between them. Per the germline V gene, CDR1 is KGHSH and CDR2 is LQKENI. The CDR3 spans 15 residues. The CDR3 here is CASSPTQGRLRPQHF. The CDR3 DNA follows: TGTGCCAGCTCACCAACACAGGGAAGGCTCCGGCCCCAGCATTTT. Variable domain in full (rest from reference TRBV18 and TRBJ1-5): NAGVMQNPRHLVRRRGQEARLRCSPMKGHSHVYWYRQLPEEGLKFMVYLQKENIIDESGMPKERFSAEFPKEGPSILRIQQVVRGDSAAYFCASSPTQGRLRPQHFGDGTRLSIL.

The chain uses TRBV19 and TRBJ2-1, with 11 bases lining up with TRBD2. Trimming took 5 bases from V and 7 from J; bases not matched to a gene: 10. Germline CDR1 and CDR2: LNHDA and SQIVND (reference sequence). The CDR3 contains 16 residues. CDR3 DNA: TGTGCCAGTAGTTTGGGACTAGCGGCTGAAAGAAATGAGCAGTTCTTC. As protein: CASSLGLAAERNEQFF.

The rearrangement joins TRBV5-4 to TRBJ2-3, with TRBD1 identical over 8 bases. The CDR3 loop spans 16 amino acids. After removal of 1 base from V and 4 bases from J, the junction contained 8 bases not matched to a gene. Germline CDR1 reads SGHNT; CDR2 reads YYREEE (reference sequence). CDR3 nucleotide sequence: TGTGCCAGCAGCTTGTACAGGGGGGATAATTCAGATACGCAGTATTTT. It yields the protein CASSLYRGDNSDTQYF.

This clone was found a few times. V gene TRBV6-1 combines with J gene TRBJ1-1, with 9 bases lining up with TRBD1. V lost 3 bases to trimming and J lost 5 bases; unmatched junction nucleotides: 7. The CDR3 is 15 amino acids. Germline CDR1 reads MNHNS; CDR2 reads SASEGT. The CDR3 nucleotides are TGTGCCAGCAGTGAGGGGACAGGGCATGGGACTGAAGCTTTCTTT. Amino acid sequence: CASSEGTGHGTEAFF.

The J gene is TRBJ2-7, the V gene TRBV19; D perhaps matches TRBD2 (7 bases). CDR3 length equals 16 residues. The V and J ends lost 4 bases and 2 bases respectively, with 18 bases between them. Germline V lookup: CDR1 LNHDA, CDR2 SQIVND (reference sequence). CDR3: CASSTPMGGATYEQYF. As DNA, the CDR3 is TGTGCCAGTAGTACTCCCATGGGGGGGGCTACCTACGAGCAGTACTTC.

The CDR3 DNA reads TGTGCCAGCAGACTACGAACAGGGTCTGGAAACACCATATATTTT. Translating gives CASRLRTGSGNTIYF. The V call is TRBV6-5, the J call TRBJ1-3, with a tentative D call TRBD1 (6 bases). The V and J ends lost 6 bases and 1 base respectively, with 13 bases between them. Germline V gives CDR1 MNHEY, CDR2 SVGAGI. The CDR3 runs 15 residues.

The rearrangement joins TRBV9 to TRBJ2-5, with TRBD2 as a possible D gene (6 bases). The CDR3 has 17 amino acids. Germline assignment: CDR1 SGDLS and CDR2 YYNGEE. Trimming shortened V by 0 bases and J by 5 bases, and 20 bases separated the two germline ends. The CDR3 DNA follows: TGTGCCAGCAGCGTAGGTATCGGGAGAGGAGGTGGGGAGACCCAGTACTTC. It specifies CASSVGIGRGGGETQYF.

The rearrangement uses TRBV2 and TRBJ2-7; TRBD2 is a possible D gene (8 bases). Germline V gives CDR1 SNHLY, CDR2 FYNNEI. This CDR3 region has 16 residues. V was cut by 6 bases and J by 4 bases, with 22 bases left in between. In DNA, the CDR3 is TGTGCCAGCAGGCCAGGGGGTAGCGGGATTCCTTACGAGCAGTACTTC. Translating gives CASRPGGSGIPYEQYF.

V gene TRBV10-3 combines with J gene TRBJ1-1, with D unresolved. Germline V CDR1 and CDR2: ENHRY, SYGVKD. V lost 0 bases and J lost 0, with 8 bases in between. The CDR3 extends over 15 amino acids. The CDR3 nucleotides are TGTGCCATCAGTGAGTCGAACCAGATGAACACTGAAGCTTTCTTT. Protein product: CAISESNQMNTEAFF.

This chain joins TRBV5-8 and TRBJ2-5; a weak D match, TRBD1 (6 bases). This CDR3 is 13 amino acids long. V lost 2 bases to trimming and J lost 2 bases, with 7 bases between them. From germline, CDR1 is SGHTS and CDR2 YDEGEE. The CDR3 sequence: CASSFGTQETQYF. The CDR3 DNA sequence: TGTGCCAGCAGCTTCGGGACACAAGAGACCCAGTACTTC.

In nucleotides, the CDR3 is TGTGCCAGCAGCTTGGAAGGGGACAGAAACACTGAAGCTTTCTTT. Translating it yields CASSLEGDRNTEAFF. The chain couples TRBV5-5 to TRBJ1-1, with TRBD1 matching over 7 bases. The CDR3 covers 15 residues. Looked up from germline, CDR1 is SGHKS and CDR2 is YYEKEE (reference sequence). V was clipped by 0 bases and J by 2 bases; unmatched bases: 4.

The chain has TRBV2 and TRBJ2-1; 7 bases line up with TRBD2. Germline V gives CDR1 SNHLY, CDR2 FYNNEI. The CDR3 extends over 15 amino acids. V trimming: 0 bases; J trimming: 12 bases; junction bases outside the gene matches: 11. The CDR3 sequence is CASSEAGGGRKAQFF. Here the CDR3 DNA reads TGTGCCAGCAGTGAAGCGGGTGGCGGGAGAAAGGCGCAGTTCTTC.

The genes are TRBV29-1 and TRBJ1-1, with D maybe TRBD1 (5 bases). The CDR3 has 13 amino acids. Germline CDR1 and CDR2: SQVTM and ANQGSEA. Trimming removed 3 bases from V and 4 bases from J, with 12 bases in between. In DNA form, the CDR3 reads TGCAGCGTTGAGGGCGGGGGGGGCACTGAAGCTTTCTTT. Translated: CSVEGGGGTEAFF.

CDR3 sequence reads: CASSPGGNIFGYTF. The CDR3 DNA reads as TGTGCCAGCTCCCCCGGCGGCAATATTTTTGGCTACACCTTC. This chain uses TRBV18 with TRBJ1-2; D is undetermined. This CDR3 spans 14 amino acids. Deletions cut 6 bases from V and 7 bases from J, with 18 bases between. Germline assignment: CDR1 KGHSH and CDR2 LQKENI.

The chain links TRBV5-6 to TRBJ2-3; D may be TRBD1 (5 bases). This CDR3 comprises 12 residues. Germline CDR1 SGHDT, CDR2 YYEEEE. The V end was cut by 5 bases, the J end by 8 bases, with 12 bases between. The CDR3 DNA follows: TGTGCCAGCAGTAAGGGGCGGACTACGCAGTATTTT. Protein product: CASSKGRTTQYF.

This clone occurred a few times. The genes are TRBV15 and TRBJ1-1; D is undetermined. CDR1 and CDR2 from the germline V gene are LNHNV and YYDKDF (reference sequence). The CDR3 spans 13 residues. V was shortened by 1 base and J by 4 bases, with 7 bases between the two germline ends. CDR3 in amino acids: CATSRGIGTEAFF. The CDR3 coding sequence is TGTGCCACCAGCAGAGGAATCGGCACTGAAGCTTTCTTT.

The gene calls are TRBV6-5 and TRBJ1-2; TRBD1 agrees at 8 bases. Germline loops: CDR1 MNHEY, CDR2 SVGAGI. The J segment lost 5 bases and the V segment lost 4 bases, leaving 12 bases of the junction unmatched. This CDR3 spans 16 amino acids. CDR3 sequence (DNA): TGTGCCAGCAGTTGGGGGACAGGCGACCCAATTTATGGCTACACCTTC. Residues: CASSWGTGDPIYGYTF.

The V and J genes are TRBV6-2 or TRBV6-3 and TRBJ2-1; 7 positions match TRBD1. CDR1 and CDR2 from the germline V gene are MNHEY and SVGEGT. The ends lost 2 bases at V and 4 bases at J; junction bases unmatched: 2. The CDR3 has 14 amino acids. Written as DNA, the CDR3 is TGTGCCAGCAGTTACGGGGGACAGTACAATGAGCAGTTCTTC. Translating gives CASSYGGQYNEQFF.